These 15 T cell receptor beta chains were sequenced from one sample in a study of T-cell reconstitution after alpha-beta-depleted transplantation in children (dated by TCRdb to 2016 to 2017). This specimen's treatment or condition label, interpreted: allogeneic hematopoietic cell transplantation with graft depleted of TCRalphabeta T cells and CD19 B cells. The library was generated by PCR. TCRdb names Illumina HiSeq 2500 as the instrument used. TCR library preparation used molecular barcoding, with unique molecular identifiers applied to normalize quantification of the TCRbeta repertoire. TCRdb trimmed the raw reads at Q25, called clones with MiXCR and kept productive beta chains. Rows with one shared CDR3 protein collapse into an entry with the most common genes and DNA. The sample records about a million distinct CDR3 sequences, about 30% of which are singletons. Under 30% of the sample goes to the ten largest clones.

The sequenced sample was PBMCs, mostly from graft donor cells, obtained 360 days after TCRalphabeta/CD19-depleted stem cell transplant. Receptors were obtained from a boy less than two years old who had a stem cell transplant for SCID, so the T cells may come from the graft donor.

This chain uses TRBV7-2 with TRBJ1-1; a weak D match, TRBD1 (5 bases). In germline, CDR1 is SGHTA, CDR2 FQGNSA. The V gene lost 2 bases and the J gene lost 3 bases, with 13 bases spanning the gap. The CDR3 loop spans 15 amino acids. The CDR3 DNA reads TGTGCCAGCAGCTTAAAAGGCGGGACCTACACTGAAGCTTTCTTT. This sequence encodes CASSLKGGTYTEAFF.

This clonotype has more than one count but fewer than ten. The gene calls are TRBV27 and TRBJ2-7, with 7 bases aligning to TRBD1. Trimming at V came to 4 bases and at J to 6 bases, leaving 6 bases not matched to a gene. Per the germline V gene, CDR1 is MNHEY and CDR2 is SMNVEV (reference sequence). This CDR3 has 13 amino acids. In nucleotides, the CDR3 is TGTGCCAGCAGTTCGAGACAGGGATTCGAGCAGTACTTC. This sequence encodes CASSSRQGFEQYF.

V gene TRBV9 combines with J gene TRBJ2-1, with a weak D call TRBD2 (7 bases). Trimming shortened V by 3 bases and J by 7 bases, and 17 bases separated the two germline ends. This CDR3 has 15 amino acids. Looked up from germline, CDR1 is SGDLS and CDR2 is YYNGEE. The CDR3: CASSAGDYPSNEQFF. Here the CDR3 DNA reads TGTGCCAGCAGCGCAGGGGACTACCCGTCGAATGAGCAGTTCTTC.

V usage is TRBV12-3 or TRBV12-4 and J usage is TRBJ2-3; D may be TRBD1 or TRBD2 (5 bases each). The CDR3 has 14 residues. The V gene lost 3 bases and the J gene lost 5 bases, with 12 bases spanning the gap. CDR3 amino acids: CASSLQLGGDTQYF. The DNA for the CDR3 is TGTGCCAGCAGTTTGCAGCTTGGGGGAGATACGCAGTATTTT.

This chain connects TRBV12-3 or TRBV12-4 to TRBJ2-5; a possible D gene is TRBD2 (5 bases). The CDR3 extends over 13 amino acids. V lost 4 bases, J lost 4 bases, and 10 bases lay in between. The CDR3 loop is CASSSRRAETQYF. The CDR3 bases are TGTGCCAGCAGTTCCCGGCGGGCAGAGACCCAGTACTTC.

V is TRBV27 and J is TRBJ1-1, with TRBD1 as a possible D gene (5 bases). Germline CDR1 and CDR2: MNHEY and SMNVEV (reference sequence). The V gene lost 4 bases and the J gene lost 6 bases, with 18 bases spanning the gap. CDR3 length equals 15 residues. The CDR3 sequence: CASSSPGPLSSEAFF. The CDR3 DNA reads as TGTGCCAGCAGTTCCCCGGGACCATTATCCTCTGAAGCTTTCTTT.

The V gene is TRBV10-3, the J gene TRBJ2-5, with 10 positions matching TRBD2. Germline trimming cut 0 bases from V and 9 bases from J; bases unmatched to any gene: 10. The germline V gene has CDR1 ENHRY and CDR2 SYGVKD. The CDR3 covers 16 residues. For the CDR3, the DNA is TGTGCCATCAGTGAGTCGCTAGCGGGGGTCCCGGCGGCCCAGTACTTC. Translating it yields CAISESLAGVPAAQYF.

This clonotype was seen more than once but under ten times. The rearrangement joins TRBV20-1 to TRBJ2-2; D is uncertain. The germline V gene encodes CDR1 DFQATT and CDR2 SNEGSKA (reference sequence). CDR3 length: 16 amino acids. The V end was cut by 0 bases, the J end by 0 bases, with 11 bases between. The CDR3 DNA reads TGCAGTGCTAGAGATACGTGGATAGCGAACACCGGGGAGCTGTTTTTT. Amino acid sequence: CSARDTWIANTGELFF.

Details on this clonotype: No conserved phenylalanine or tryptophan ends this CDR3, so it is likely a read error. This chain uses TRBV5-1 with TRBJ1-1; D perhaps matches TRBD1 (5 bases). V was trimmed by 10 bases and J by 4 bases, leaving 17 bases between them. Germline CDR1 SGHRS, CDR2 YFSETQ. This CDR3 is 13 amino acids long. The CDR3 loop is CAAKQVPGTEAFC. Here the CDR3 DNA reads TGCGCCGCCAAACAGGTCCCCGGCACTGAAGCTTTCTGT.

The count of this clonotype is one. The gene calls are TRBV7-3 and TRBJ1-2; the D is unclear. Germline CDR1 reads SGHTA; CDR2 reads FQGTGA. The CDR3 consists of 14 residues. The V end was cut by 6 bases, the J end by 4 bases, with 15 bases between. CDR3: CASSPQPQPYGYTF. The CDR3 coding sequence is TGTGCCAGCAGTCCCCAACCTCAGCCCTATGGCTACACCTTC.

This chain connects TRBV5-6 to TRBJ1-1; D not resolved. The ends were cut back, 2 bases at V and 1 base at J, with 15 bases in the middle. The V gene's germline CDR1 is SGHDT and CDR2 YYEEEE. This CDR3 has 16 amino acids. Written as DNA, the CDR3 is TGTGCCAGCAGCTTCGGCGAGCAGGAGCCGAACACTGAAGCTTTCTTT. Translating it yields CASSFGEQEPNTEAFF.

This rearrangement joins TRBV6-2 or TRBV6-3 to TRBJ2-7; D unresolved. The germline V gene has CDR1 MNHEY and CDR2 SVGEGT. This CDR3 comprises 12 residues. V lost 10 bases, J lost 3 bases, and 13 bases lay in between. CDR3 amino acids: CATTLAGYEQYF. In DNA form, the CDR3 reads TGTGCCACCACCCTGGCAGGCTACGAGCAGTACTTC.

This clonotype was detected ten times or more. J is TRBJ2-1 and V is TRBV7-8; a possible D gene is TRBD2 (6 bases). Trimming shortened V by 7 bases and J by 9 bases, and 19 bases separated the two germline ends. This CDR3 is built from 14 residues. Per the germline V gene, CDR1 is SGHVS and CDR2 is FQNEAQ. The CDR3 coding sequence is TGTGCCAGCATCTTGGGCCCCGGCGGGACTGAGCAGTTCTTC. Translating gives CASILGPGGTEQFF.

The CDR3 protein is CASRDRDRELGNTIYF. The CDR3 DNA reads TGTGCCAGCAGGGACCGGGACAGGGAACTTGGAAACACCATATATTTT. This rearrangement joins TRBV12-3 or TRBV12-4 to TRBJ1-3, with 9 bases matching TRBD1. This CDR3 comprises 16 residues. V gave up 6 bases and J gave up 3 bases; unmatched junction bases: 9.

This clonotype was seen a few times. The chain is built from TRBV7-8 and TRBJ2-1; D gene unclear. The germline V gene encodes CDR1 SGHVS and CDR2 FQNEAQ. The V end lost 5 bases, the J end lost 2 bases, and 16 bases lay between the germline ends. This CDR3 is built from 16 residues. For the CDR3, the DNA is TGTGCCAGCAGCCCCCTCCGGCAGCGCCCCTACAATGAGCAGTTCTTC. It specifies CASSPLRQRPYNEQFF.